This T cell receptor (beta chain) originates from a study of blood T cells in healthy people across ages. It was with a sample-barcoded 5' primer and a J-beta primer mix that a second PCR of about 7 to 12 cycles was run. TCRdb called the 5' RACE reads again in MiXCR, with one record for every CDR3 protein. Of approximately 1,000,000 distinct CDR3 sequences listed, 30% to 40% are singletons. With V trimmed by 3 bases and J by 4 bases, 7 bases remained unmatched. Germline-derived CDR1 and CDR2 are SQVTM and ANQGSEA. The CDR3 has 14 amino acids. For every donor, a draw yielded around 10 milliliters of peripheral blood.

The specimen was blood. The sequence came from a man younger than 30 in good health. The genes are TRBV29-1 and TRBJ1-1; TRBD1 matches at 8 bases. In nucleotides, the CDR3 is TGCAGCGTTGACGGACAGGGTTTCTTCACTGAAGCTTTCTTT. Its protein is CSVDGQGFFTEAFF.